This entry is about one TCR beta chain. This clonotype was picked up many times. Its antigen target is currently unknown. Nothing much larger sits one base from this clone, and base qualities are not available. This record comes from a study of CD8 T cells in ankylosing spondylitis (dated by TCRdb to 2017 to 2019). Describing the broader study: To find TCR variants linked to disease, the study profiled T cell receptor beta repertoires in ankylosing spondylitis patients and healthy donors. In total, the full study cohort was made up of roughly 100 healthy donors and 25 or so ankylosing spondylitis patients. Peripheral blood was sampled, and synovial fluid was also collected from ankylosing spondylitis patients. Overall results and qualifications from the work: The disease-linked clones showed a CD8+ phenotype and occurred at relatively low frequencies in peripheral blood. Significant enrichment of the disease-linked clones was reported in matched synovial fluid samples from ankylosing spondylitis patients. A TCR beta motif made up of under ten highly homologous amino acid variants appeared to be characteristic of blood from ankylosing spondylitis patients. Some of the motif variants had been reported before in the synovial fluid and blood of reactive arthritis patients, a finding that suggests common disease-initiation mechanisms.

Sequenced on an Illumina HiSeq 2500. Quantitative 5'-RACE with molecular barcodes was the method used to prepare the TCR beta libraries. Per the source publication's procedure: Disease-linked TCR variants were identified with a new computational method built on a probabilistic model of VDJ rearrangement. The public reads were run again by TCRdb, first through fastp at Q25 and then through MiXCR, and only productive beta chains were kept. Every CDR3 protein is listed once, alongside the most common genes and DNA of its rows. TCRdb, rather than the study authors, made the V and J calls. This sample comprises fewer than 550,000 distinct CDR3 sequences, less than 6% of them detected only once. The ten largest clones capture 3% to 4.5% of the sample. The CDR3 sequence holds 14 residues, the cysteine and phenylalanine included. Only CDR3 DNA remains: 42 bases, in frame from the first base. V gives up 2 bases and J gives up 0 bases, and the segment between their germline ends measures 5 bases. CDR1 and CDR2, looked up from the germline V gene (reference sequence), are MNHEY and SMNVEV.

This TCR came from a male donor with ankylosing spondylitis. Sequencing was done on a sample of blood, either unsorted or a sorted T cell fraction (not recorded which). The chain was built from TRBV27 and TRBJ1-5, with no confidently assigned D gene. In nucleotide form, the sequence is TGTGCCAGCAGTTTAACCAGTAGCAATCAGCCCCAGCATTTT. The encoded protein is CASSLTSSNQPQHF.